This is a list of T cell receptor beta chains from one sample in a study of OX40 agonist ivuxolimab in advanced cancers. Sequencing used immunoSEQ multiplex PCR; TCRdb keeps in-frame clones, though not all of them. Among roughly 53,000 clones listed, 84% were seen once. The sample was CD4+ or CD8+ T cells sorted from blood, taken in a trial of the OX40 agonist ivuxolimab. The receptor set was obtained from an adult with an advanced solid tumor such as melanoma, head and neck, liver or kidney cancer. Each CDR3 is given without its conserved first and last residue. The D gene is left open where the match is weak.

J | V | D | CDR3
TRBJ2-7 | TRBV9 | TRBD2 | ASSVASGAGEQY
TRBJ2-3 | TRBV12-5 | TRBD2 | ASGLVLAGVADTQY
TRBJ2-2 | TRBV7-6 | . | ASSLSRTRELF
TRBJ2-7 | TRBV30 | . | AWRNPGSGNEQY
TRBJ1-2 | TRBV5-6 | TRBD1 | ASSFGQDINYGYT
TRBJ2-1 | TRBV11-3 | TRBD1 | ASSLVGRGPISYNEQF
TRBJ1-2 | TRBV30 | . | AWTGPIGYGYT
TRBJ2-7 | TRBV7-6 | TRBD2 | ASRGLAGVYEQY
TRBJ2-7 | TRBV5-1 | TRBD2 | ASSLFRDSGNSYEQY
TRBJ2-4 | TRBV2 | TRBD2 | ASSVRVAGAKNIQY
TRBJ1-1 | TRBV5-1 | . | ASSLTATNTEAF
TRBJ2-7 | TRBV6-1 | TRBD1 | ASRLEGQGFHEQY
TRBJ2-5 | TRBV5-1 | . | ASSLGSTPQETQY
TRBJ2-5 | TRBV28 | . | ASSLNWGAAETQY
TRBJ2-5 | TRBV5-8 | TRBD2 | ASSRPGLVVETQY
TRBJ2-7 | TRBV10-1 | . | ASSESGPGYEQY
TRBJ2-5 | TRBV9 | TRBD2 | ASSSPGLAGGPRFGETQY
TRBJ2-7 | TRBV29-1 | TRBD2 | SVDNSPSGTSGTYEQY
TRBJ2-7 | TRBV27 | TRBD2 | ASTWTSGSYEQY
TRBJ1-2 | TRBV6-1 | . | ASSFTGPTNYGYT
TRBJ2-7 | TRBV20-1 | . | SAVDSYEQY
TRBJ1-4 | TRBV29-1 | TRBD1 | SVEVCQGVCEKLF
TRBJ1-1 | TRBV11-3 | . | ASSPRVGQSMNTEAF
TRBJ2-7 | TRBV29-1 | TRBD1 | SASQGAGYEQY
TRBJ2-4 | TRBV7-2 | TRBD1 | ASSLRGGTGSLAKNIQY
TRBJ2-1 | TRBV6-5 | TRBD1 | ASRIDRGRHNEQF
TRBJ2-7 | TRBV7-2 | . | ASSLGRTGRGY
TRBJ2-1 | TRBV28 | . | ASGRDFEQF
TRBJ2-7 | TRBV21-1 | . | ASTPAGQGQGITCEQY
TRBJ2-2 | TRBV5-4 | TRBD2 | ASSLSGLAGRHTGELF
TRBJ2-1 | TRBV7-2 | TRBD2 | ASSLASGRPGNEQF
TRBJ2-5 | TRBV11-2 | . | ASSVRQETQY
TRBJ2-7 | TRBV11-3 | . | ASSPLAYEQY
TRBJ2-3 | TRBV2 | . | ASSLLLYTDTQY
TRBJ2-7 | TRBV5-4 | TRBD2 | ASSPRTSGSYEQY
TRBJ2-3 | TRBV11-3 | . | ASSLLGGDSTDTQY
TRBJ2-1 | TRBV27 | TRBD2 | ASSFFGGSYNEQF
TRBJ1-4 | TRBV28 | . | ASTHRGLINEKLF
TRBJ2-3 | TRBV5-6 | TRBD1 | ASSLTGVSTDTQY
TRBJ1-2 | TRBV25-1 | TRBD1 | ASRRQGPFNYGYT
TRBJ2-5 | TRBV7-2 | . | ASSLGTDGETQY
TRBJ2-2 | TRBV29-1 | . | SVDSELDTGELF
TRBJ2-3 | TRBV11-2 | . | ASTLSGTDTQY
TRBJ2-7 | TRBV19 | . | ASSITADPSYEQY
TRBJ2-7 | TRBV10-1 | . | ASSEGSYEQY
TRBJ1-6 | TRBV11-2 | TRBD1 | ASSGGTELNSPLH
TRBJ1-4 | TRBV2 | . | ASSEWGGSNEKLF
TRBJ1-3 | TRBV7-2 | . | ASSLDWGSGNTIY
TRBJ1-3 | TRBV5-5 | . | ASSLVGDGNTIY
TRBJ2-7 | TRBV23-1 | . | ASSQSPREEQY
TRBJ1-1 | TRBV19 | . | ASWRGGRMNTEAF
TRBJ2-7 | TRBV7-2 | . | ASRPSATYEQY
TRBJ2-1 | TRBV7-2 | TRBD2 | ASSIEPGLPRSYNEQF
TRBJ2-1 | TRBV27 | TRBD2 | ASSFGPSSGRGNEQF
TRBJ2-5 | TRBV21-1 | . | ASSKIGLADEETQY
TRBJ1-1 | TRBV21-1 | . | ASSKGQGTRGTNTEAF
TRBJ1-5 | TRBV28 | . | ASTPRRGGPQH
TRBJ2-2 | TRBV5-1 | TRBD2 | ASSPGTSGRHGGELF
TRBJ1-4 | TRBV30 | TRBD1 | AWRKPGGREKLF
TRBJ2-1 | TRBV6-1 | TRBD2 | ASSEATGLAGRNEQF